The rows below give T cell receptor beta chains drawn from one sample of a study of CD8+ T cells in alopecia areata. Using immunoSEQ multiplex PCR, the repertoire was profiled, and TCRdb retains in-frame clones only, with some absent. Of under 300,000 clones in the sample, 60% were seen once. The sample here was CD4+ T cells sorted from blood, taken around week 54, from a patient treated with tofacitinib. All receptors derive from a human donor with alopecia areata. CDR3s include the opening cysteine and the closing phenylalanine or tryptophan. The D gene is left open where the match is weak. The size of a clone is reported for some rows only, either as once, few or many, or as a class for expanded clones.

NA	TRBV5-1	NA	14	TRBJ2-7	CASSLVGGAGEQYF	TGCGCCAGCAGCTTGGTTGGGGGCGCGGGCGAGCAGTACTTC
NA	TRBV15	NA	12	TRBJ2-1	CATSRNGYEQFF	TGTGCCACCAGCAGAAATGGGTATGAGCAGTTCTTC
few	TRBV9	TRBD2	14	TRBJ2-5	CASSATSGVGTQYF	TGTGCCAGCAGCGCGACTAGCGGGGTGGGGACCCAGTACTTC
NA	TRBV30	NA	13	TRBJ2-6	CALAVSGANVLTF	TGTGCCTTGGCAGTCTCTGGGGCCAACGTCCTGACTTTC
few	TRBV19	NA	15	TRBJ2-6	CATRGLGAGANVLTF	TGTGCCACCCGCGGTTTGGGAGCTGGGGCCAACGTCCTGACTTTC
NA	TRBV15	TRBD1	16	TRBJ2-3	CATSRDRRTGPNTQYF	TGTGCCACCAGCAGAGATCGCCGGACAGGTCCGAATACGCAGTATTTT
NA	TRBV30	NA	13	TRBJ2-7	CAWSVRGLYEQYF	TGTGCCTGGAGTGTAAGGGGCTTGTACGAGCAGTACTTC
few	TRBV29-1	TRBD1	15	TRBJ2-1	CSVALRTGDYNEQFF	TGCAGCGTCGCCCTTCGGACAGGGGACTACAATGAGCAGTTCTTC
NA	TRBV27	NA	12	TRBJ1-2	CASRRQNYGYTF	TGTGCCAGCAGGCGGCAGAACTATGGCTACACCTTC
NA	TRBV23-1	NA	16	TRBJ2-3	CASSLGRQPCTDTQYF	TGCGCCAGCAGTCTAGGGAGACAGCCCTGCACAGATACGCAGTATTTT
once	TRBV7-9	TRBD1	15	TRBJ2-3	CASSFLRQGTDTQYF	TGTGCCAGCAGCTTCCTTAGACAGGGAACAGATACGCAGTATTTT
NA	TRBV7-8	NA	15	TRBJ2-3	CASSLDGTSTDTQYF	TGTGCCAGCAGCTTAGATGGGACTAGCACAGATACGCAGTATTTT
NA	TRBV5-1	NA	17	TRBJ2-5	CASSPIKQDPERETQYF	TGCGCCAGCAGCCCAATTAAACAGGATCCCGAACGAGAGACCCAGTACTTC
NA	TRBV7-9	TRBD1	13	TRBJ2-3	CASSLQGADTQYF	TGTGCCAGCAGCTTGCAGGGGGCGGATACGCAGTATTTT
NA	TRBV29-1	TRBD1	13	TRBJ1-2	CSVEFQGAQGYTF	TGCAGCGTTGAATTCCAGGGGGCGCAAGGCTACACCTTC
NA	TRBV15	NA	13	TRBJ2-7	CATSREVLYEQYF	TGTGCCACCAGCAGAGAGGTGCTCTACGAGCAGTACTTC
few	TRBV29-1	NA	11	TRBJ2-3	CSGLSGVTQYF	TGCAGCGGCCTTTCCGGGGTTACGCAGTATTTT
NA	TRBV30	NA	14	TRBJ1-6	CAWSLDRNNSPLHF	TGTGCCTGGAGCCTCGACAGGAATAATTCACCCCTCCACTTT
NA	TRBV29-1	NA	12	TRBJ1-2	CSARNSNYGYTF	TGCAGCGCGAGGAACAGTAACTATGGCTACACCTTC
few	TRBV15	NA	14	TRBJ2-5	CATSREAVQETQYF	TGTGCCACCAGCAGAGAGGCGGTGCAAGAGACCCAGTACTTC
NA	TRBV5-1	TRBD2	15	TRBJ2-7	CASSFQAGGFYEQYF	TGCGCCAGCAGCTTTCAAGCGGGGGGATTCTACGAGCAGTACTTC
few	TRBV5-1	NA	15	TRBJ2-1	CASSLPPPARGEQFF	TGCGCCAGCAGCTTGCCCCCGCCGGCCCGCGGGGAGCAGTTCTTC
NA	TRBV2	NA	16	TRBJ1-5	CASTPRAAYGNQPQHF	TGTGCCAGCACCCCACGGGCAGCCTATGGCAATCAGCCCCAGCATTTT
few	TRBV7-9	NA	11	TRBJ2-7	CASSPRSEQYF	TGTGCCAGCAGCCCTCGGAGCGAGCAGTACTTC
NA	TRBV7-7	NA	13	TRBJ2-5	CASSLSLGETQYF	TGTGCTAGCAGCTTATCCTTGGGGGAGACCCAGTACTTC
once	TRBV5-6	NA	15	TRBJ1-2	CASSLIWEGDEGYTF	TGTGCCAGCAGCTTGATATGGGAGGGAGATGAAGGCTACACCTTC
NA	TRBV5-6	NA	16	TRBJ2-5	CASSLNLWGRQETQYF	TGTGCCAGCAGCTTGAATCTCTGGGGGCGCCAAGAGACCCAGTACTTC
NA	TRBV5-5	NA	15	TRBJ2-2	CASSFRLSNTGELFF	TGTGCCAGCAGCTTCCGACTGTCGAACACCGGGGAGCTGTTTTTT
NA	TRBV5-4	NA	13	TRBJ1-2	CASTLGAVYGYTF	TGTGCCAGCACCTTGGGGGCCGTCTATGGCTACACCTTC
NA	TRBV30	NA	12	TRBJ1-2	CAWNRDIYGYTF	TGTGCCTGGAATAGGGACATCTATGGCTACACCTTC
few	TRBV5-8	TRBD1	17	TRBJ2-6	CASSAGTVDSGANVLTF	TGTGCCAGCAGCGCTGGGACAGTGGACTCTGGGGCCAACGTCCTGACTTTC
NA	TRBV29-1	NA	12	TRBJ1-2	CSVDTGPYGYTF	TGCAGCGTTGATACAGGACCCTATGGCTACACCTTC
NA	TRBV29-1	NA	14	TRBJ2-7	CSVSMGAAGYEQYF	TGCAGCGTTTCGATGGGGGCGGCGGGGTACGAGCAGTACTTC
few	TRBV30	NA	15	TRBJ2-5	CAWSPGRLEAETQYF	TGTGCCTGGAGTCCTGGGCGGTTGGAAGCCGAGACCCAGTACTTC
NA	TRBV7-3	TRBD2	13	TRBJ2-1	CASSSGLANEQFF	TGTGCCAGCAGCTCTGGACTAGCCAATGAGCAGTTCTTC
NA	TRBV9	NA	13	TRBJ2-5	CASSVEEEETQYF	TGTGCCAGCAGCGTAGAAGAGGAAGAGACCCAGTACTTC
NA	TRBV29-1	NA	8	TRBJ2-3	CSEDTQYF	TGCAGCGAAGATACGCAGTATTTT
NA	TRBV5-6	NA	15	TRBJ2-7	CASSLAGQGIYEQYF	TGTGCCAGCAGCTTGGCGGGCCAGGGAATATACGAGCAGTACTTC
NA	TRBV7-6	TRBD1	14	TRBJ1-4	CASSLGTGPEKLFF	TGTGCCAGCAGCCTAGGGACAGGACCAGAAAAACTGTTTTTT
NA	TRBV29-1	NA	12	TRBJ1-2	CSVGDGHYGYTF	TGCAGCGTGGGGGACGGGCACTATGGCTACACCTTC
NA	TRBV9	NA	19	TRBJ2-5	CASSSLLSGRSRGQETQYF	TGTGCCAGCAGCTCGCTACTTTCGGGTCGCTCTCGGGGCCAAGAGACCCAGTACTTC
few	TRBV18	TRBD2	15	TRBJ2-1	CASSKGLAGYNEQFF	TGTGCCAGCTCAAAGGGACTAGCGGGGTACAATGAGCAGTTCTTC
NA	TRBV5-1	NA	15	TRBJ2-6	CASSSSDSGANVLTF	TGCGCCAGCAGCTCCTCAGACTCTGGGGCCAACGTCCTGACTTTC
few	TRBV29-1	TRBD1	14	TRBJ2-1	CSVEDFQGADEQFF	TGCAGCGTTGAAGATTTTCAGGGGGCCGATGAGCAGTTCTTC
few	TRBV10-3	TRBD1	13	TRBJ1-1	CAACGQVNTEAFF	TGTGCCGCCTGCGGACAGGTGAACACTGAAGCTTTCTTT
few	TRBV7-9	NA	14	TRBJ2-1	CASRLRDEDNEQFF	TGTGCCAGCAGGCTCCGGGACGAGGACAATGAGCAGTTCTTC
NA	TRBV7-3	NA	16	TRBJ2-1	CASSLDGWGSYNEQFF	TGTGCCAGCAGCTTAGACGGGTGGGGCTCCTACAATGAGCAGTTCTTC
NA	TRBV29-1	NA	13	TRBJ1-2	CSVEEQGDYGYTF	TGCAGCGTTGAGGAACAGGGAGACTATGGCTACACCTTC
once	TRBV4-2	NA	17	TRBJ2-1	CASSQDPGLSSYNEQFF	TGTGCCAGCAGCCAAGATCCGGGGCTTTCATCCTACAATGAGCAGTTCTTC
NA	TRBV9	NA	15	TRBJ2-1	CASTPGTPSYNEQFF	TGTGCCAGCACCCCCGGGACACCCTCCTACAATGAGCAGTTCTTC
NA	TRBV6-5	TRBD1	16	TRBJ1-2	CASSYALTGGAYGYTF	TGTGCCAGCAGTTACGCCTTGACAGGGGGAGCATATGGCTACACCTTC
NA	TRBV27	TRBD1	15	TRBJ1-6	CASSSTGVYNSPLHF	TGTGCCAGCAGTTCTACAGGGGTTTACAATTCACCCCTCCACTTT